Shown below are 14 T cell receptor beta chains from a single sample sequenced in a study of blood T cell repertoires in COVID-19 (dated by TCRdb to 2020 to 2022). The library was prepared using the immunoSEQ multiplex PCR assay. TCRdb mirrors the immuneACCESS table, restricted to in-frame sequences. Some clones are absent from its copies; in checked studies, under half trace to an unresolved V gene, and the reason for the others is unknown. This sample gives 140,000 to 150,000 clones in total; approximately 90% of them show up just once. The top ten clones comprise 2.5% to 3.5% of the sample. Input material: peripheral blood. The receptors here all came from a man between 60 and 70 years old with active or convalescent COVID-19.

Worth noting for this clone: The same CDR3 arises from other DNA sequences in this sample as well. The rearrangement uses TRBV18 and TRBJ2-1; tentatively, D is TRBD1 (6 bases). Germline V lookup: CDR1 KGHSH, CDR2 LQKENI. The germline V and J ends were trimmed by 6 bases and 2 bases, with 11 bases remaining between them. The CDR3 length is 14 residues. The CDR3 region is CASSPGTTYNEQFF. The CDR3 nucleotides read TGTGCCAGCTCCCCCGGGACAACCTACAATGAGCAGTTCTTC.

In its sample, this clone was seen a few times. The chain uses TRBV6-1 and TRBJ1-5, with TRBD1 as a possible D gene (5 bases). The germline gives CDR1 MNHNS, CDR2 SASEGT. V lost 5 bases and J lost 7, with 18 bases in between. CDR3 size: 15 residues. The CDR3 bases are TGTGCCAGCAGTCTCCCCCAGGCGGGGGGACAGCCCCAGCATTTT. Protein sequence: CASSLPQAGGQPQHF.

The rearrangement uses TRBV9 and TRBJ2-3, with TRBD2 matching 8 bases. From germline, CDR1 is SGDLS and CDR2 YYNGEE. J lost 3 bases, V lost 3 bases, and 6 bases had no gene match. This CDR3 is 15 amino acids long. The chain's CDR3 is CASSGARGRTDTQYF. Written as DNA, the CDR3 is TGTGCCAGCAGCGGAGCGCGCGGGAGGACAGATACGCAGTATTTT. The full variable domain, its missing parts supplied by reference TRBV9 and TRBJ2-3, is DSGVTQTPKHLITATGQRVTLRCSPRSGDLSVYWYQQSLDQGLQFLIQYYNGEERAKGNILERFSAQQFPDLHSELNLSSLELGDSALYFCASSGARGRTDTQYFGPGTRLTVL.

The chain recombines TRBV18 with TRBJ2-5, with 12 positions matching TRBD2. The CDR3 has 16 residues. The germline V gene encodes CDR1 KGHSH and CDR2 LQKENI. Trimming cost V 6 bases and J 3 bases; bases outside gene matches: 8. The CDR3 here is CASSLLAGGPEETQYF. DNA of the CDR3: TGTGCCAGCTCCCTTCTAGCGGGAGGGCCTGAAGAGACCCAGTACTTC.

This clone occurred a few times. V and J are TRBV7-2 and TRBJ2-1; the match to TRBD2 covers 13 bases. The V gene end was trimmed by 11 bases and the J gene end by 2 bases; junction bases not matched to a gene: 6. This CDR3 has 15 residues. Germline V gives CDR1 SGHTA, CDR2 FQGNSA. Here the CDR3 DNA reads TGTGCCTGGACTAGCGGGAGATCGGCCTACAATGAGCAGTTCTTC. It specifies CAWTSGRSAYNEQFF.

V and J are TRBV9 and TRBJ1-6; 8 bases match TRBD1. The CDR3 totals 14 residues. V gave up 3 bases and J gave up 7 bases; unmatched junction bases: 3. Per germline, CDR1 SGDLS and CDR2 YYNGEE. The CDR3 spells CASSARQGNSPLHF. The CDR3 nucleotides are TGTGCCAGCAGCGCCAGACAGGGGAATTCACCCCTCCACTTT.

The J gene is TRBJ1-2, the V gene TRBV6-5, with TRBD1 as a possible D gene (6 bases). CDR1 MNHEY and CDR2 SVGAGI come from the germline V gene. This CDR3 region has 13 residues. The V end was cut by 7 bases, the J end by 3 bases, with 12 bases between. CDR3 residues: CASTGTMYYGYTF. The CDR3 nucleotides read TGTGCCAGCACCGGGACAATGTACTATGGCTACACCTTC.

Only a few counts were recorded for this clone. This chain uses TRBV27 with TRBJ1-1; unclear D gene. This CDR3 spans 14 amino acids. Trimming shortened V by 5 bases and J by 0 bases, and 10 bases separated the two germline ends. Germline values: CDR1 MNHEY, CDR2 SMNVEV (reference sequence). The CDR3 reads CASSVPGMNTEAFF. The CDR3 bases are TGTGCCAGCAGTGTTCCGGGGATGAACACTGAAGCTTTCTTT.

The rearrangement joins TRBV30 to TRBJ1-1; a weak D match, TRBD1 (5 bases). Trimming removed 5 bases at V and 1 base at J, with 14 bases between. CDR1 and CDR2 (germline): GTSNPN, SVGIG (reference sequence). The CDR3 extends over 14 amino acids. The CDR3 DNA reads TGTGCCTGGGCCCCAGGGCGGGAGAACACTGAAGCTTTCTTT. It codes for CAWAPGRENTEAFF.

V is TRBV7-9 and J is TRBJ2-7; 7 bases map to TRBD1. This CDR3 has 19 residues. Germline trimming cut 4 bases from V and 2 bases from J; bases unmatched to any gene: 20. Germline V gives CDR1 SEHNR, CDR2 FQNEAQ (reference sequence). The CDR3 loop is CASSSVKVTRGSSPYEQYF. In nucleotides, the CDR3 is TGTGCCAGCAGCTCGGTTAAAGTGACCAGGGGGTCATCTCCCTACGAGCAGTACTTC.

This chain uses TRBV7-3 with TRBJ2-7; 9 positions agree with TRBD2. This CDR3 spans 16 amino acids. Germline values: CDR1 SGHTA, CDR2 FQGTGA. Losses at the gene ends were 5 bases for V and 6 bases for J; bases not matched to a gene: 14. CDR3 region: CASSPTASGRFTEQYF. The CDR3 coding sequence is TGTGCCAGCAGCCCCACGGCCAGCGGGAGGTTTACCGAGCAGTACTTC.

This clone was counted ten times or more. This chain joins TRBV18 and TRBJ2-1; 9 nucleotides agree with TRBD2. Germline CDR1 and CDR2: KGHSH and LQKENI. V was clipped by 0 bases and J by 14 bases; unmatched bases: 8. The CDR3 length is 14 residues. CDR3 DNA: TGTGCCAGCTCACCACCGTCTGCGGGGGGGCGGGAGTTCTTC. Translated, it gives CASSPPSAGGREFF. Using reference TRBV18 and TRBJ2-1 for the parts outside the CDR3, the full variable domain is NAGVMQNPRHLVRRRGQEARLRCSPMKGHSHVYWYRQLPEEGLKFMVYLQKENIIDESGMPKERFSAEFPKEGPSILRIQQVVRGDSAAYFCASSPPSAGGREFFGPGTRLTVL.

The gene calls are TRBV19 and TRBJ1-1; 7 bases align to TRBD1. After removal of 3 bases from V and 1 base from J, the junction contained 8 bases not matched to a gene. Germline V CDR1 and CDR2: LNHDA, SQIVND (reference sequence). CDR3 length: 16 amino acids. The CDR3 reads CASSIGTASGNTEAFF. The CDR3 nucleotides read TGTGCCAGTAGTATCGGGACAGCGTCGGGGAACACTGAAGCTTTCTTT.

This clone was picked up one time. V usage is TRBV4-3 and J usage is TRBJ2-1; maybe TRBD1 (5 bases). Germline-derived CDR1 and CDR2 are LGHNA and YSLEER. V lost 0 bases to trimming and J lost 8 bases, with 14 bases between them. The CDR3 spans 15 residues. This CDR3 reads CASSQDVGDDDEQFF. The CDR3 DNA reads TGCGCCAGCAGCCAAGACGTAGGGGATGACGATGAGCAGTTCTTC.